Listed here is a single T cell receptor (beta chain). Its target is not known. The data are from a study of shared clonotypes between healthy human individuals. Whole-study results and caveats: Naive subsets usually exceeded memory subsets in estimated richness. Across four donors, naive CD4 shared 4.5% to 6%, naive CD8 over 3%, memory CD4 roughly 2.2%, memory CD8 0.4% to 0.5%. The sole specimen, blood, was sampled, and tissue repertoires likely differ.

Only in-frame clones appear in the TCRdb table, and some are missing; sequencing was by immunoSEQ multiplex PCR. This table has 950,000 to 1,100,000 clones, 70% to 80% appearing once. The CDR3 is 17 residues long. Germline lookup yields CDR1 SGHDT and CDR2 YYEEEE. The ends lost 4 bases at V and 4 bases at J; junction bases unmatched: 11. Researchers partitioned CD4+ cells into CD45RA+ naive and CD45RA-negative memory subsets. The receptor was derived from a man aged 18 to 30 in good health. Some clones in this sample may be carry-over from other donors' samples. The specimen was memory CD4+ T cells from PBMCs. Sample subset: CD45RA-negative fraction. The chain employs TRBV5-6 and TRBJ1-1, with 12 bases aligning to TRBD1. The CDR3 coding sequence is TGTGCCAGCAGCCCAGGGACAGGGGGCAAGATGAGCACTGAAGCTTTCTTT. Protein: CASSPGTGGKMSTEAFF.